One and the same sample provided the 26 T cell receptor beta chains below, sequenced in a study of T-cell reconstitution after alpha-beta-depleted transplantation in children. During its preparation, the TCRbeta library received unique molecular identifiers. Via MiXCR, TCRdb re-called the PCR reads, giving one row per CDR3 protein. The table includes some 500,000 distinct CDR3 sequences, 15% to 20% detected once. Material: PBMCs from the stem cell graft donor, obtained from the stem cell graft. These receptors all stem from a human donor who donated a stem cell graft to a child with acute lymphoblastic leukemia.

The chain carries TRBV5-6 and TRBJ1-5; D unresolved. V was shortened by 7 bases and J by 0 bases, with 11 bases between the two germline ends. The CDR3 loop spans 14 amino acids. Germline loops: CDR1 SGHDT, CDR2 YYEEEE. In nucleotides, the CDR3 is TGTGCCAGCGGCCTGAAACATAGCAATCAGCCCCAGCATTTT. Translated, it gives CASGLKHSNQPQHF.

This clonotype turned up a few times. V is TRBV12-3 or TRBV12-4 and J is TRBJ2-6; D ambiguous. Trimming took off 6 bases at V and 2 bases at J, with 11 bases between the two ends. The CDR3 contains 15 residues. The chain's CDR3 is CASSHDWTGANVLTF. CDR3 DNA: TGTGCCAGCAGCCATGATTGGACTGGGGCCAACGTCCTGACTTTC.

The chain links TRBV24-1 to TRBJ2-7; 8 bases line up with TRBD1. Germline loops: CDR1 KGHDR, CDR2 SFDVKD. Trimming at V came to 3 bases and at J to 2 bases, leaving 8 bases not matched to a gene. The CDR3 totals 16 residues. The CDR3 nucleotides read TGTGCCACCAGTGATCCGATGGACAGGGTGCCCTACGAGCAGTACTTC. Protein product: CATSDPMDRVPYEQYF.

J is TRBJ2-7 and V is TRBV20-1; perhaps TRBD1 as D (6 bases). Trimming cost V 0 bases and J 0 bases, with 12 bases left between them. Looked up from germline, CDR1 is DFQATT and CDR2 is SNEGSKA (reference sequence). The CDR3 consists of 15 residues. The chain's CDR3 is CSARDRGTSSYEQYF. The DNA for the CDR3 is TGCAGTGCTAGAGATCGTGGGACAAGCTCCTACGAGCAGTACTTC.

The chain couples TRBV20-1 to TRBJ2-6; maybe TRBD2 (6 bases). Germline assignment: CDR1 DFQATT and CDR2 SNEGSKA (reference sequence). The CDR3 has 13 residues. The V gene lost 8 bases and the J gene lost 1 base, with 9 bases spanning the gap. This CDR3 is CSKRVSGANVLTF. The CDR3 coding sequence is TGCAGTAAGCGGGTATCTGGGGCCAACGTCCTGACTTTC.

This clonotype was seen a few times. The rearrangement links TRBV25-1 to TRBJ2-5; D ambiguous. Germline V gene lookup returns CDR1 MGHDK and CDR2 SYGVNS. The V end lost 6 bases, the J end lost 4 bases, and 12 bases lay between the germline ends. This CDR3 has 13 amino acids. The CDR3, as DNA: TGTGCCAGCAGCGCTTTAACGGGAGAGACCCAGTACTTC. This codes for CASSALTGETQYF.

The rearrangement links TRBV24-1 to TRBJ1-5, with 7 bases aligning to TRBD1. The CDR3 has 15 amino acids. V was clipped by 6 bases and J by 2 bases; unmatched bases: 6. Germline CDR1 and CDR2: KGHDR and SFDVKD. CDR3 sequence reads: CATSQGGEGNQPQHF. CDR3 bases: TGTGCCACCAGTCAAGGGGGCGAGGGCAATCAGCCCCAGCATTTT.

The chain is built from TRBV5-6 and TRBJ1-1, with a possible D match to TRBD1 (6 bases). The CDR3 covers 15 residues. Germline V CDR1 and CDR2: SGHDT, YYEEEE. Trimming cost V 3 bases and J 7 bases, with 19 bases left between them. The CDR3 reads CASSWTDSGYSEAFF. CDR3 DNA sequence: TGTGCCAGCAGCTGGACGGACAGCGGGTACAGTGAAGCTTTCTTT.

The V call is TRBV2, the J call TRBJ2-1, with 11 bases lining up with TRBD2. V lost 0 bases, J lost 6 bases, and 10 bases stayed unmatched. The CDR3 is made up of 18 amino acids. Germline CDR1 is SNHLY and CDR2 is FYNNEI. The CDR3 DNA reads TGTGCCAGCAGTGAAGCCAGGACTAGCGGGCGACTTCTCAATGAGCAGTTCTTC. Translated, it gives CASSEARTSGRLLNEQFF.

This chain uses TRBV12-3 or TRBV12-4 with TRBJ2-7; 7 bases fit TRBD2. Trimming removed 6 bases from V and 1 base from J; junction bases left unmatched: 6. The CDR3 spans 14 residues. In nucleotides, the CDR3 is TGTGCCAGCAGCCTAGCGGACTATTCCTACGAGCAGTACTTC. This sequence encodes CASSLADYSYEQYF.

In its sample, this clonotype was seen a few times. CDR3 in amino acids: CASSSQGFQPQHF. CDR3 nucleotides: TGTGCCAGCAGCTCACAGGGTTTTCAGCCCCAGCATTTT. The chain couples TRBV7-2 to TRBJ1-5; possibly TRBD1 for D (6 bases). CDR3 length: 13 amino acids. From germline, CDR1 is SGHTA and CDR2 FQGNSA. With 4 bases removed from V and 6 bases from J, the gap between germline ends came to 10 bases.

This clonotype turned up a few times. This chain uses TRBV12-3 or TRBV12-4 with TRBJ1-4, with D unclear. V shed 1 base and J shed 0 bases, with 9 bases lying between them. The CDR3 spans 16 residues. CDR3 sequence reads: CASSLGVGSTNEKLFF. CDR3 in DNA: TGTGCCAGCAGTTTAGGGGTTGGGTCAACTAATGAAAAACTGTTTTTT.

This clonotype was seen many times. The chain has TRBV6-2 or TRBV6-3 and TRBJ2-3; TRBD2 matches 10 bases. The germline gives CDR1 MNHEY, CDR2 SVGEGT. After removal of 5 bases from V and 4 bases from J, the junction contained 6 bases not matched to a gene. This CDR3 region has 15 residues. DNA for the CDR3: TGTGCCAGCAGTCTAGCGGGAGAGGGTTCAGATACGCAGTATTTT. Protein: CASSLAGEGSDTQYF.

This rearrangement joins TRBV19 to TRBJ2-3; TRBD2 matches 8 bases. Germline loops: CDR1 LNHDA, CDR2 SQIVND (reference sequence). The CDR3 consists of 16 residues. V shed 3 bases, J shed 0 bases, and the junction held 5 bases outside the gene matches. CDR3 region: CASSILSGTSTDTQYF. CDR3 nucleotide sequence: TGTGCCAGTAGTATTCTTAGCGGGACGAGCACAGATACGCAGTATTTT.

The chain has TRBV5-1 and TRBJ2-7; a weak D match, TRBD2 (6 bases). Germline CDR1 reads SGHRS; CDR2 reads YFSETQ. The CDR3 covers 14 residues. The V and J ends lost 0 bases and 3 bases respectively, with 10 bases between them. CDR3: CASSLEGTGYEQYF. CDR3 sequence (DNA): TGCGCCAGCAGCTTGGAGGGGACTGGCTACGAGCAGTACTTC.

This clonotype appeared a few times. The V and J genes are TRBV5-1 and TRBJ1-1; D possibly corresponds to TRBD1 (6 bases). Germline-derived CDR1 and CDR2 are SGHRS and YFSETQ. The CDR3 loop spans 17 amino acids. Trimming took 0 bases from V and 5 from J, leaving 20 bases between them. Here the CDR3 DNA reads TGCGCCAGCAGCTTGGTGGTCCAGGGGCCGAGAGGTACTGAAGCTTTCTTT. Protein: CASSLVVQGPRGTEAFF. Complete variable domain (other parts from reference TRBV5-1 and TRBJ1-1): KAGVTQTPRYLIKTRGQQVTLSCSPISGHRSVSWYQQTPGQGLQFLFEYFSETQRNKGNFPGRFSGRQFSNSRSEMNVSTLELGDSALYLCASSLVVQGPRGTEAFFGQGTRLTVV.

The chain joins TRBV5-1 to TRBJ1-6; no clear D. Trimming pared 4 bases from V and 4 bases from J, leaving 9 bases between. The germline V gene encodes CDR1 SGHRS and CDR2 YFSETQ. The length of the CDR3 is 14 residues. The CDR3 protein is CASSADGYNSPLHF. DNA for the CDR3: TGCGCCAGCAGCGCAGACGGGTATAATTCACCCCTCCACTTT. The full variable domain, in which reference TRBV5-1 and TRBJ1-6 provide the parts outside the CDR3, is KAGVTQTPRYLIKTRGQQVTLSCSPISGHRSVSWYQQTPGQGLQFLFEYFSETQRNKGNFPGRFSGRQFSNSRSEMNVSTLELGDSALYLCASSADGYNSPLHFGNGTRLTVT.

The chain has TRBV7-2 and TRBJ2-7; no reliable D call. Trimming took 5 bases from V and 7 from J, leaving 18 bases between them. Germline V lookup: CDR1 SGHTA, CDR2 FQGNSA. The CDR3 has 14 residues. CDR3 nucleotide sequence: TGTGCCAGCAGCCCTGAGGCAGTAAGGAAGGAGCAGTACTTC. Amino acid sequence: CASSPEAVRKEQYF.

A few counts support this clonotype. The V call is TRBV29-1, the J call TRBJ1-2; 7 nucleotides line up with TRBD1. Germline V gene sequence: CDR1 SQVTM, CDR2 ANQGSEA. The trim removed 2 bases at V and 4 bases at J, leaving 7 bases unmatched. CDR3 length: 14 residues. This CDR3 reads CSVETGGTVYGYTF. CDR3 DNA: TGCAGCGTTGAAACTGGAGGGACAGTCTATGGCTACACCTTC.

This clonotype was recorded a few times. The V and J genes are TRBV12-3 or TRBV12-4 and TRBJ2-1; D is unresolved. The CDR3 is 14 residues long. Trimming removed 3 bases at V and 8 bases at J, with 14 bases between. The CDR3 loop reads CASSFRAVWDEQFF. CDR3 sequence (DNA): TGTGCCAGCAGTTTCCGCGCAGTTTGGGATGAGCAGTTCTTC.

The chain has TRBV5-4 and TRBJ2-1; D possibly corresponds to TRBD2 (6 bases). The germline V gene has CDR1 SGHNT and CDR2 YYREEE (reference sequence). This CDR3 has 14 residues. Trimming removed 4 bases at V and 6 bases at J, with 14 bases between. The CDR3 sequence is CASSPGLATNEQFF. CDR3 in DNA: TGTGCCAGCAGCCCCGGGCTAGCGACCAATGAGCAGTTCTTC.

The rearrangement joins TRBV15 to TRBJ2-7; 8 bases line up with TRBD1. The CDR3 is 17 amino acids. Per the germline V gene, CDR1 is LNHNV and CDR2 is YYDKDF (reference sequence). V was clipped by 0 bases and J by 3 bases; unmatched bases: 10. CDR3 protein: CATSRDRLQGANYEQYF. CDR3 in DNA: TGTGCCACCAGCAGAGATCGGCTGCAGGGGGCCAACTACGAGCAGTACTTC. The complete variable domain, with remaining parts taken from reference TRBV15 and TRBJ2-7, reads DAMVIQNPRYQVTQFGKPVTLSCSQTLNHNVMYWYQQKSSQAPKLLFHYYDKDFNNEADTPDNFQSRRPNTSFCFLDIRSPGLGDTAMYLCATSRDRLQGANYEQYFGPGTRLTVT.

The chain links TRBV20-1 to TRBJ2-1; 8 nucleotides align to TRBD2. Germline trimming cut 0 bases from V and 4 bases from J; bases unmatched to any gene: 17. The CDR3 has 19 residues. Germline CDR1 is DFQATT and CDR2 is SNEGSKA (reference sequence). CDR3 sequence reads: CSAREVQRESVFRYNEQFF. The CDR3 DNA sequence: TGCAGTGCTAGAGAGGTGCAGCGGGAGTCCGTTTTCCGTTACAATGAGCAGTTCTTC.

The chain has TRBV29-1 and TRBJ1-1; 9 bases line up with TRBD1. The CDR3 consists of 15 residues. Germline V gives CDR1 SQVTM, CDR2 ANQGSEA. The trim removed 5 bases at V and 1 base at J, leaving 8 bases unmatched. The CDR3 region is CSVLDTGGENTEAFF. In nucleotides, the CDR3 is TGCAGCGTTTTGGACACAGGGGGCGAGAACACTGAAGCTTTCTTT.

The chain uses TRBV20-1 and TRBJ2-1; unclear D gene. V lost 4 bases and J 0 bases, leaving 10 bases between the germline ends. This CDR3 has 14 residues. In germline, CDR1 is DFQATT, CDR2 SNEGSKA (reference sequence). CDR3 bases: TGCAGTGCTACGGGTCCCAGCTCCTACAATGAGCAGTTCTTC. It codes for CSATGPSSYNEQFF.

The CDR3 reads CSARQLQGQGVYEQYF. The CDR3 DNA follows: TGCAGTGCTAGACAACTCCAGGGACAGGGTGTCTACGAGCAGTACTTC. The chain combines TRBV20-1 with TRBJ2-7; 9 positions agree with TRBD1. CDR1 is DFQATT, CDR2 SNEGSKA, per germline (reference sequence). The length of the CDR3 is 16 residues. The V gene end was trimmed by 2 bases and the J gene end by 3 bases; junction bases not matched to a gene: 11.